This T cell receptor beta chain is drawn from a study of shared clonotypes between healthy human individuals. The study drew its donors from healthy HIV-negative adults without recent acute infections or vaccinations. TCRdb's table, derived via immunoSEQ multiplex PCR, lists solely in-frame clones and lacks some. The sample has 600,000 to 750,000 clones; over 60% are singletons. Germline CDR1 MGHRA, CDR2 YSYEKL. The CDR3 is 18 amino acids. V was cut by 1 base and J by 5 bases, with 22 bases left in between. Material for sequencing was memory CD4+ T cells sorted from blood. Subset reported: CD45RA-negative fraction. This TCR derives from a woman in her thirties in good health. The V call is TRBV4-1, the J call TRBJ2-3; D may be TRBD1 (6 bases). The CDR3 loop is CASSQGPFARGLGDTQYF. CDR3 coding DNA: TGCGCCAGCAGCCAAGGTCCTTTCGCCAGGGGTTTGGGAGATACGCAGTATTTT.